These 9 T cell receptor beta chains were all obtained from the same sample, sequenced in a study of T cell responses to AZD1222 COVID-19 vaccine. The table came from immunoSEQ multiplex PCR; TCRdb's copy has only in-frame clones and leaves some out. Among roughly 80,000 clones, around nine tenths were seen once, and the ten largest hold 3% to 3.5%. Sequencing used peripheral blood, obtained 28 days after the second AZD1222 dose. These receptors were collected from an adult who received the AZD1222 COVID-19 vaccine.

The CDR3 sequence: CASQSESYYNEQFF. CDR3 bases: TGTGCCAGCCAAAGCGAAAGTTACTACAATGAGCAGTTCTTC. This rearrangement joins TRBV27 to TRBJ2-1; D unresolved. This CDR3 region has 14 residues. V was clipped by 8 bases and J by 3 bases, with 14 bases between them. In germline, CDR1 is MNHEY, CDR2 SMNVEV (reference sequence).

The chain uses TRBV27 and TRBJ2-1; 7 positions agree with TRBD2. Germline values: CDR1 MNHEY, CDR2 SMNVEV (reference sequence). The V segment lost 4 bases and the J segment 4 bases; nucleotides outside the gene matches: 10. This CDR3 has 16 amino acids. The CDR3 reads CASSSFRGVQYNEQFF. Written as DNA, the CDR3 is TGTGCCAGCAGTTCCTTCCGGGGGGTACAGTACAATGAGCAGTTCTTC.

This chain connects TRBV9 to TRBJ2-1, with 16 bases aligning to TRBD2. Germline V gene lookup returns CDR1 SGDLS and CDR2 YYNGEE. This CDR3 comprises 17 residues. V trimming: 3 bases; J trimming: 7 bases; junction bases outside the gene matches: 7. CDR3 loop: CASSAGTSGRVGNEQFF. In DNA, the CDR3 is TGTGCCAGCAGCGCTGGGACTAGCGGGAGGGTAGGGAATGAGCAGTTCTTC.

This chain joins TRBV7-3 and TRBJ2-1; 11 bases align to TRBD2. The CDR3 spans 15 residues. CDR1 is SGHTA and CDR2 is FQGTGA in the germline V gene. V gave up 1 base and J gave up 4 bases; unmatched junction bases: 0. In DNA form, the CDR3 reads TGTGCCAGCAGCTTAAGGACTAGCGGGTACAATGAGCAGTTCTTC. This encodes CASSLRTSGYNEQFF.

The chain joins TRBV10-3 to TRBJ1-4, with no clear D. V was trimmed by 0 bases and J by 0 bases, leaving 17 bases between them. The CDR3 contains 19 residues. Per the germline V gene, CDR1 is ENHRY and CDR2 is SYGVKD. As DNA, the CDR3 is TGTGCCATCAGTGAGTCGGGGTCCTCAGCCGGGTCAACTAATGAAAAACTGTTTTTT. It encodes CAISESGSSAGSTNEKLFF.

This clone was found once. V and J are TRBV7-6 and TRBJ2-7; 10 nucleotides match TRBD2. Trimming took 5 bases from V and 2 from J; bases not matched to a gene: 6. This CDR3 is built from 15 residues. Per the germline V gene, CDR1 is SGHVS and CDR2 is FNYEAQ. The CDR3 nucleotides read TGTGCCAGCAGCGCCGGACTAGCGGACCCCTACGAGCAGTACTTC. The encoded protein is CASSAGLADPYEQYF. Variable domain in full (rest from reference TRBV7-6 and TRBJ2-7): GAGVSQSPRYKVTKRGQDVALRCDPISGHVSLYWYRQALGQGPEFLTYFNYEAQQDKSGLPNDRFSAERPEGSISTLTIQRTEQRDSAMYRCASSAGLADPYEQYFGPGTRLTVT.

This chain joins TRBV30 and TRBJ1-1, with D perhaps matching TRBD1 (5 bases). The ends were cut back, 0 bases at V and 4 bases at J, with 15 bases in the middle. CDR3 size: 15 residues. CDR1 and CDR2 (germline): GTSNPN, SVGIG (reference sequence). CDR3 bases: TGTGCCTGGAGTGTCCGGGGACGGGGGGGCACTGAAGCTTTCTTT. Residues: CAWSVRGRGGTEAFF.

The chain combines TRBV5-1 with TRBJ1-2; D is ambiguous. This CDR3 contains 12 residues. CDR1 SGHRS and CDR2 YFSETQ come from the germline V gene. V lost 1 base to trimming and J lost 6 bases, with 7 bases between them. The chain's CDR3 is CASSLSGDGYTF. DNA of the CDR3: TGCGCCAGCAGCTTGTCGGGAGATGGCTACACCTTC.

Here the CDR3 reads CASSEADRDTEAFF. The CDR3, as DNA: TGTGCCAGCAGTGAGGCAGACAGGGACACTGAAGCTTTCTTT. V and J are TRBV27 and TRBJ1-1; TRBD1 agrees at 7 bases. V was clipped by 5 bases and J by 3 bases; unmatched bases: 6. The CDR3 totals 14 residues. Germline V gives CDR1 MNHEY, CDR2 SMNVEV (reference sequence).